This TCR beta chain came from a study of blood T cell repertoires in COVID-19. Study-wide background: Samples came from the United States, Italy and Spain, spanning acute and convalescent COVID-19. In each case, the material was cDNA or gDNA derived from T cells, B-cell-depleted T cells, or PBMCs.

V was clipped by 6 bases and J by 3 bases; unmatched bases: 2. The CDR3 sequence is 13 residues long. Libraries were prepared by immunoSEQ multiplex PCR; TCRdb keeps only in-frame clonotypes and omits some of them. The sample shows around 300,000 clones, around 90% of them seen only once. Those enrolled, adults aged about 18 to 89 years, came from fewer than 25 US areas. Cohorts were based on clinical histories the participants reported. The TCR was taken from a man between 25 and 39 years old who had recovered from COVID-19. Input material: PBMCs or T cells enriched from blood (not recorded which). V is TRBV12-3 or TRBV12-4 and J is TRBJ2-5; 9 bases map to TRBD1. CDR3 protein: CASRRTGEETQYF. Written as DNA, the CDR3 is TGTGCCAGCAGACGGACAGGGGAAGAGACCCAGTACTTC.